The clone carrying this T cell receptor (beta chain) was seen a few times. Antigen unknown. What was amplified from RNA transcripts were TCR beta CDR3 regions. Primed by the HTBI set, a first-round RT-PCR was run on the TCR CDR3. TCRdb reprocessed the multiplex PCR reads via MiXCR and lists one record per CDR3 protein. Among under 200,000 distinct CDR3 sequences listed, about 9.4% were seen once. The data were obtained in a study of T cells in Graves' hyperthyroidism and ophthalmopathy. Study-wide results and limits: Blood also contained most expanded thyroid clonotypes above 0.001.

V was clipped by 0 bases and J by 6 bases; unmatched bases: 7. Germline V CDR1 and CDR2: SEHNR, FQNEAQ (reference sequence). This CDR3 has 15 amino acids. The chain combines TRBV7-9 with TRBJ1-1; the match to TRBD1 covers 7 bases. The source of this sequence is a woman between 18 and 30 years old with Graves' hyperthyroidism that later progressed to Graves' ophthalmopathy. The sample was blood. The CDR3 nucleotides are TGTGCCAGCAGCTTAGCCCGACAGGGAGTGCCTGAAGCTTTCTTT. It yields the protein CASSLARQGVPEAFF.